The table lists the clone carrying this TCR beta chain with a count of one. Its antigen is currently unknown. This entry belongs to a study of T cell clones after liver transplantation. Turning to the study itself: Third-party-reactive TCRbeta sequences from pre-transplant mixed lymphocyte reactions served as antigen-independent comparators. Samples came pre-transplant, pre-randomization before withdrawal, and post-randomization after withdrawal ended. Findings of the study overall: Post-transplant, graft-donor-reactive CD4 TCRbeta sequences in blood dropped significantly in most of the 8 subjects.

The table came from immunoSEQ multiplex PCR; TCRdb's copy has only in-frame clones and leaves some out. This sample has some 80,000 clones, with 84% found just once. This CDR3 region has 12 residues. The V gene's germline CDR1 is MNHNY and CDR2 SVGAGI (reference sequence). V was shortened by 8 bases and J by 7 bases, with 14 bases between the two germline ends. Here the sequenced sample was CD4+ T cells from blood, taken less than 50 months after liver transplant. The receptor comes from a human patient who received a liver transplant. A subset of T cells may come from the graft donor. The chain uses TRBV6-6 and TRBJ1-2, with D possibly being TRBD1 (5 bases). CDR3 region: CASWAGKGGYTF. The CDR3 DNA follows: TGTGCCAGCTGGGCAGGGAAGGGTGGCTACACCTTC.